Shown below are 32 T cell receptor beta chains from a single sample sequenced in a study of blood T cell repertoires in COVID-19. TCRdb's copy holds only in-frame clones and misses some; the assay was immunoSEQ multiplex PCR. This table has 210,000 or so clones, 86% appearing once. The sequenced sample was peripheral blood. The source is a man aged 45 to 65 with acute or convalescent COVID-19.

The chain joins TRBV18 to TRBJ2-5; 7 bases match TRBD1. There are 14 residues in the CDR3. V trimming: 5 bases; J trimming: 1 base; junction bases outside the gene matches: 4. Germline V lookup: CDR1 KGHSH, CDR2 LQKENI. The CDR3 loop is CASSGGTAQETQYF. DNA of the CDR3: TGTGCCAGCTCAGGTGGGACAGCCCAAGAGACCCAGTACTTC.

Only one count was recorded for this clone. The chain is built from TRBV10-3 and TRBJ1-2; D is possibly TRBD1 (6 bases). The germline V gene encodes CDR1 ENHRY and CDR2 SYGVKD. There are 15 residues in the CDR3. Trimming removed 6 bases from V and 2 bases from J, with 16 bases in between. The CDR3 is CAISPAGGHNYGYTF. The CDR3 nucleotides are TGTGCCATCAGCCCGGCGGGGGGCCACAACTATGGCTACACCTTC.

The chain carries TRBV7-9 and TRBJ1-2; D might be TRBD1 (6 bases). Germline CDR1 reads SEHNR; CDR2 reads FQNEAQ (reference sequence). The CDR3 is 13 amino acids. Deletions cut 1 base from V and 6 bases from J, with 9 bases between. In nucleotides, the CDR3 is TGTGCCAGCAGCTTAGAACAGGGAGATGGCTACACCTTC. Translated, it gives CASSLEQGDGYTF.

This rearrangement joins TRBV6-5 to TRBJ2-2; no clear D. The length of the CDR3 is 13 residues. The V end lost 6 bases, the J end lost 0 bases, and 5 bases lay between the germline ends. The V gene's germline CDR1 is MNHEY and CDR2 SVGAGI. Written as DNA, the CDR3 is TGTGCCAGCAGGACTCCGAACACCGGGGAGCTGTTTTTT. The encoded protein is CASRTPNTGELFF.

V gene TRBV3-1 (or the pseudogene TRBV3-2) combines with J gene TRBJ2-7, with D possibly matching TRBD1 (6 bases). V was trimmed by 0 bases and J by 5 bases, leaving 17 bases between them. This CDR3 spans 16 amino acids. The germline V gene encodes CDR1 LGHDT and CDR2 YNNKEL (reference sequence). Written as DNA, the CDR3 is TGTGCCAGCAGCCAAGATCGACAGGCTAGGACCCACGAGCAGTACTTC. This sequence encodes CASSQDRQARTHEQYF.

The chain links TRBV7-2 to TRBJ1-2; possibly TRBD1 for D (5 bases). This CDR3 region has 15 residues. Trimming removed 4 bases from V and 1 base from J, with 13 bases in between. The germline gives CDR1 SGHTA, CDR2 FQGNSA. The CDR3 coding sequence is TGTGCCAGCAGCTGGGGCCTTACAGTTAACTATGGCTACACCTTC. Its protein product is CASSWGLTVNYGYTF.

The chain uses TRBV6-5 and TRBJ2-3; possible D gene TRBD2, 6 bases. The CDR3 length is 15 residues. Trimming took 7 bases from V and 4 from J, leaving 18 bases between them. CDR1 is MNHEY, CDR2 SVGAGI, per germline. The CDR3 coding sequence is TGTGCCAGCACCCCAGTGGGGGGTTGGGCAGATACGCAGTATTTT. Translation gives CASTPVGGWADTQYF.

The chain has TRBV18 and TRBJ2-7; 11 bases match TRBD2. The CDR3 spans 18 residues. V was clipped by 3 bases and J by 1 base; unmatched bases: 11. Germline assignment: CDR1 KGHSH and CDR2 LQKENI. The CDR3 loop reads CASSPVTSGGPTSYEQYF. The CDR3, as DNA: TGTGCCAGCTCACCTGTAACTAGCGGGGGACCGACTTCCTACGAGCAGTACTTC.

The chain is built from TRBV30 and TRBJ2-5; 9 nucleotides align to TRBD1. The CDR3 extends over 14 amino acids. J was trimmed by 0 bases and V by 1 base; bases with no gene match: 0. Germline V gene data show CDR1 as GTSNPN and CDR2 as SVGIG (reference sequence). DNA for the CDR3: TGTGCCTGGAGTGGGGACAGGGACCAAGAGACCCAGTACTTC. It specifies CAWSGDRDQETQYF.

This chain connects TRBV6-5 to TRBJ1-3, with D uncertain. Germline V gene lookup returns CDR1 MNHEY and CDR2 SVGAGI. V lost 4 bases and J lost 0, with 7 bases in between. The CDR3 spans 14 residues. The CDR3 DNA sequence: TGTGCCAGCAGTTCACAGAGCTCTGGAAACACCATATATTTT. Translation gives CASSSQSSGNTIYF.

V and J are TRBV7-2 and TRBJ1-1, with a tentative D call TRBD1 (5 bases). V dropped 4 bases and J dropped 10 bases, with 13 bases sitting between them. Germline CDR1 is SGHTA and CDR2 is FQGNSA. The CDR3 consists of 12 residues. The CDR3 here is CASSSGGGLAFF. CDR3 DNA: TGTGCCAGCAGCTCCGGGGGGGGATTAGCTTTCTTT.

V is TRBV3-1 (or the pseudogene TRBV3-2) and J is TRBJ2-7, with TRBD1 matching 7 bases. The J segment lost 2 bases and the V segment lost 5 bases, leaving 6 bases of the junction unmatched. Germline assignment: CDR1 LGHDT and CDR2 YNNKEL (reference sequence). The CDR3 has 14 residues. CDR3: CASSNWDRAYEQYF. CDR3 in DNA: TGTGCCAGCAGCAATTGGGACAGAGCCTACGAGCAGTACTTC.

The CDR3 region has the DNA TGTGCCAGCAGTTACTACAGGGGCCTTCAAGAGACCCAGTACTTC. This sequence encodes CASSYYRGLQETQYF. This chain connects TRBV6-5 to TRBJ2-5; the match to TRBD1 covers 7 bases. The CDR3 extends over 15 amino acids. Germline V gene sequence: CDR1 MNHEY, CDR2 SVGAGI. V lost 1 base to trimming and J lost 2 bases; unmatched junction nucleotides: 4.

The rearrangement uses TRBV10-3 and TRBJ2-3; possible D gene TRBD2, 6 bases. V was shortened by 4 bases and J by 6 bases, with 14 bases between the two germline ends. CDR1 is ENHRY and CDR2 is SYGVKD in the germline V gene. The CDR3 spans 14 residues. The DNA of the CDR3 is TGTGCCATCAGTGGCAGCCCGGAGGGGGATACGCAGTATTTT. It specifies CAISGSPEGDTQYF.

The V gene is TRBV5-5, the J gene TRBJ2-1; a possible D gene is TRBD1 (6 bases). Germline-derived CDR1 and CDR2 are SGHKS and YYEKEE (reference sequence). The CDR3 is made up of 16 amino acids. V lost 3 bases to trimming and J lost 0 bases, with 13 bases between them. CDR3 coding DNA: TGTGCCAGCAGCTCCAGGACAGACGTCTCCTACAATGAGCAGTTCTTC. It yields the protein CASSSRTDVSYNEQFF.

The CDR3 DNA is TGTGCCAGCAGCCAAGATGGCAGGGTACGTTCACCCCTCCACTTT. Amino acid sequence: CASSQDGRVRSPLHF. The genes are TRBV3-1 (or the pseudogene TRBV3-2) and TRBJ1-6; D is possibly TRBD1 (5 bases). V gave up 0 bases and J gave up 9 bases, with 12 bases separating them. CDR1 is LGHDT, CDR2 YNNKEL, per germline (reference sequence). This CDR3 contains 15 residues.

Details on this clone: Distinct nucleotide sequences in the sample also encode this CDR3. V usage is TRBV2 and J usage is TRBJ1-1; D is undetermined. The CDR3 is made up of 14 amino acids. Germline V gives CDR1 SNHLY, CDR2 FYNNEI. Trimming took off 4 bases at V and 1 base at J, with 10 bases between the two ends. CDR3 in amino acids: CASSVTRGNTEAFF. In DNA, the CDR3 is TGTGCCAGCAGTGTAACTCGAGGGAACACTGAAGCTTTCTTT.

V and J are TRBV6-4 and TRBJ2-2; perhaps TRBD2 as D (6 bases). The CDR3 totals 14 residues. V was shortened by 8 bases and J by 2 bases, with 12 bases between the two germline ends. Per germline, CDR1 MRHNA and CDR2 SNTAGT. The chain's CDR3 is CASRGSGNTGELFF. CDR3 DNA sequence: TGTGCCAGCCGGGGGTCAGGAAACACCGGGGAGCTGTTTTTT.

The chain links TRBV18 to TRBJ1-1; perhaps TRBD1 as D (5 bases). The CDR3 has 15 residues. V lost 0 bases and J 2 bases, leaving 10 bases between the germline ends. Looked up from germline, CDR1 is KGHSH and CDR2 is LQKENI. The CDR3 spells CASSPPGTRNTEAFF. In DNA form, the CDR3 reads TGTGCCAGCTCACCACCCGGGACTCGTAACACTGAAGCTTTCTTT.

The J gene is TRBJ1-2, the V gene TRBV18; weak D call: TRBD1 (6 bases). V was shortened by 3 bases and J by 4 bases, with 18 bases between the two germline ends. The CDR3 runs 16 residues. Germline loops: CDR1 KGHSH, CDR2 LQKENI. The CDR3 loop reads CASSPYPAGDAYGYTF. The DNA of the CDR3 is TGTGCCAGCTCACCCTACCCGGCAGGGGACGCCTATGGCTACACCTTC. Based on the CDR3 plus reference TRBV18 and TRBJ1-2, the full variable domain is NAGVMQNPRHLVRRRGQEARLRCSPMKGHSHVYWYRQLPEEGLKFMVYLQKENIIDESGMPKERFSAEFPKEGPSILRIQQVVRGDSAAYFCASSPYPAGDAYGYTFGSGTRLTVV.

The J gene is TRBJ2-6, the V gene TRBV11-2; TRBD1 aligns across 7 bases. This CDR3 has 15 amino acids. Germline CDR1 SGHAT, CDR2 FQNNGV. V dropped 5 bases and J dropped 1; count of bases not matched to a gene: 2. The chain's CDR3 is CASSQQGSGANVLTF. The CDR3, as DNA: TGTGCCAGCAGCCAACAGGGGTCTGGGGCCAACGTCCTGACTTTC.

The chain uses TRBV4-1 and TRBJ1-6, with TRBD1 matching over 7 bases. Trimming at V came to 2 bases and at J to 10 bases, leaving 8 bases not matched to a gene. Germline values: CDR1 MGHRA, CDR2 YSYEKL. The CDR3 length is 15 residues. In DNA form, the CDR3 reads TGCGCCAGCAGCCAACCCGACAGGGTTTACTCACCCCTCCACTTT. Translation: CASSQPDRVYSPLHF.

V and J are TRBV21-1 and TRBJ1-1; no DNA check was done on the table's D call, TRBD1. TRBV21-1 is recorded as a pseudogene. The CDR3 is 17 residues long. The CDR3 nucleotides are TGTGCCAGCAGCAAAGTTGGGGACAGGGGAATGAGTACTGAAGCTTTCTTT. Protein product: CASSKVGDRGMSTEAFF.

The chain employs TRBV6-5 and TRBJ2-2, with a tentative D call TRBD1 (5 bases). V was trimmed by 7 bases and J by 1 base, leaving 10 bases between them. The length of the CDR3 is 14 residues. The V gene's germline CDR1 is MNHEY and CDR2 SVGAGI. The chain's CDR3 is CASKRQRNTGELFF. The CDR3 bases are TGTGCCAGCAAAAGACAGAGGAACACCGGGGAGCTGTTTTTT.

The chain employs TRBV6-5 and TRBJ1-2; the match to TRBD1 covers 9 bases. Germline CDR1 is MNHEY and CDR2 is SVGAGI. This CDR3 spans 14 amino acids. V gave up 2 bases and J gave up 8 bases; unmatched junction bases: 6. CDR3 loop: CASSYRDRDWGYTF. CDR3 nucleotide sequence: TGTGCCAGCAGTTACCGGGACAGGGATTGGGGCTACACCTTC.

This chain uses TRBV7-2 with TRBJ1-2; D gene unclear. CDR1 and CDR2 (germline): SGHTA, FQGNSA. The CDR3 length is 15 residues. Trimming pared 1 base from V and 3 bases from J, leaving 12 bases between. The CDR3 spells CASSLGGAADYGYTF. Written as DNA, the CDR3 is TGTGCCAGCAGCTTAGGAGGTGCAGCGGACTATGGCTACACCTTC.

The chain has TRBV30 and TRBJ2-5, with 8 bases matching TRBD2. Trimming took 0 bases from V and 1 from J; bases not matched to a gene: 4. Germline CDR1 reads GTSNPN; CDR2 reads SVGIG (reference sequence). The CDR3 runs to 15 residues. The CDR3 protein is CAWSVERGLQETQYF. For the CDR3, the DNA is TGTGCCTGGAGTGTCGAGCGGGGGCTCCAAGAGACCCAGTACTTC.

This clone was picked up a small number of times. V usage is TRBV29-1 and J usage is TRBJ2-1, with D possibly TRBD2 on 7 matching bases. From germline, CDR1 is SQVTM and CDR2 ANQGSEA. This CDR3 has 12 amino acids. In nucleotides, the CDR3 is TGCAAGGGGGGGCTTTCCTACAATGAGCAGTTCTTC. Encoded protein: CKGGLSYNEQFF.

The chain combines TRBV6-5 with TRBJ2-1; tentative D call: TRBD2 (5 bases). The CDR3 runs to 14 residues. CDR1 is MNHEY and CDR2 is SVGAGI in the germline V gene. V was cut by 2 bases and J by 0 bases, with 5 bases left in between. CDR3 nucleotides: TGTGCCAGCAGTTACGGGAGCTCCTACAATGAGCAGTTCTTC. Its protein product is CASSYGSSYNEQFF.

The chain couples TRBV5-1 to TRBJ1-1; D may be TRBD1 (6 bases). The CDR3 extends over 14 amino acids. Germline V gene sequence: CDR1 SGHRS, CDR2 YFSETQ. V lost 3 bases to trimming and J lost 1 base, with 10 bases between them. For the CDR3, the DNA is TGCGCCAGCAGCTCCAGGACAGAGAACACTGAAGCTTTCTTT. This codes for CASSSRTENTEAFF.

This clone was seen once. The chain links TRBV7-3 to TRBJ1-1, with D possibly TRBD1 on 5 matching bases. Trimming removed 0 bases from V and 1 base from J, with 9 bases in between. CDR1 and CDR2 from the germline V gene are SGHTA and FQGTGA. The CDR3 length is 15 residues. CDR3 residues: CASSLTLGPNTEAFF. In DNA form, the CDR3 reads TGTGCCAGCAGCTTAACGCTGGGGCCGAACACTGAAGCTTTCTTT.

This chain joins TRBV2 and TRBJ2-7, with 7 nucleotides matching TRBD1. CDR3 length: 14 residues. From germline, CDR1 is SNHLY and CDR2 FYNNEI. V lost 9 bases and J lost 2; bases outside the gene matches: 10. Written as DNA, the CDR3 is TGTGCCAGTACGTGGGACAGCGGACCCTACGAGCAGTACTTC. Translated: CASTWDSGPYEQYF.